This T cell receptor beta chain is from a study of blood T cell dynamics during melanoma immunotherapy (dated by TCRdb to 2019 to 2021). Turning to the overall study: Patients had metastatic melanoma and received first-line pembrolizumab or nivolumab plus ipilimumab as standard of care in the United Kingdom. Peripheral T cell receptor repertoires of metastatic melanoma patients were profiled before and after one cycle of checkpoint inhibitor therapy to find early correlates of response. Consecutive patients formed a training cohort, and a further independent group of patients from the same centre was pooled into an external validation set.

Paper-wide results and their limitations: The relatively small sample size was recognized as a factor that could limit how well the results generalize. Patients who later achieved disease control showed a bifurcated PBMC repertoire reorganization at W3, with increased clonality or increased diversity, unlike progressors. Whether the T cell clones driving repertoire changes were melanoma-specific or reflected general immune activation could not be determined in the study.

This clone was counted once. It lacks a known antigen. No quality values exist for individual bases; no much larger clone is one base distant. A fixed 350 ng of DNA was loaded for every bulk PBMC sample. TCR beta CDR3 sequences were amplified from genomic DNA with the immunoSEQ TCRb Assay kit following manufacturer instructions. The KAPA Library Quantification Kit for Illumina platforms was used to quantify the pooled libraries by qPCR. Pooled libraries were sequenced on an Illumina NextSeq 500, clustered at roughly 0.6-1.2 pM. The authors' pipeline ran thus. TCR data were analyzed with immunoSEQ ANALYZER and the R LymphoSeq package. A rearrangement efficiency score was calculated as productive divided by the sum of productive and non-productive CDR3 sequences. Clonality was measured with the Gini coefficient and diversity with the Renyi index at alpha=1, and both measures were compared pairwise between timepoints within each patient. In LymphoSeq, clonal relatedness was computed using an edit distance of 3, and repertoire similarity was computed using the Bhattacharyya coefficient. To classify response, a linear discriminant analysis based on week-3 changes in clonality and diversity was built with the R MASS and caret packages. TCRdb holds this immuneACCESS table with in-frame rearrangements only. Some clones are missing; in checked studies, unresolved V genes explain under half, and the rest has no known cause. V, J and clone size derive from that table, while D and trimming were established from the DNA sequence. The table for this sample lists some 10,000 clones; about 85% of them were counted only once. The ten largest clones represent approximately 1% of the sample.

Reading the germline V gene (reference sequence) gives CDR1 SEHNR and CDR2 FQNEAQ. V gives up 5 bases and J gives up 5 bases, and the segment between their germline ends measures 13 bases. Taken from cysteine to phenylalanine, the CDR3 has 13 residues. Left in the record is the CDR3 DNA by itself, 39 bases read in frame from the first base. The time point label for this specimen denotes: week 3, after first cycle of checkpoint inhibitor. Blood samples were taken at two points: before treatment (T0) and at week 3 (W3), which came after the first cycle of checkpoint blockade. Except for two patients with rapid clinical progression, response was assessed 12 weeks after the first infusion by RECIST 1.1; disease control meant complete response, partial response or stable disease. Patients were not eligible if they had prior systemic cancer treatment, concomitant immunosuppressant therapy or synchronous other active malignancies. TCR beta was sequenced in both bulk PBMC and plasma cell-free DNA in order to track circulating cells as well as T cell turnover. Lymphoprep and SepMate tubes were used to isolate PBMC from blood, and red cell lysis was then performed. QIAamp DNA Blood Mini kits were used to extract DNA from PBMC and sorted T cell subsets.

The sample here was blood, taken from a patient treated with checkpoint blockade. This receptor was taken from a human donor with melanoma. Here the chain combines TRBV7-9 and TRBJ2-7, with TRBD1 tentatively as D gene (6 bases match). The CDR3 in this case is CASSLGGLNEQYF. DNA sequence: TGTGCCAGCAGCCTAGGGGGTCTGAACGAGCAGTACTTC.